The rows below give T cell receptor beta chains drawn from one sample of a study of lymphopenia after photon versus proton radiotherapy. Generated by immunoSEQ multiplex PCR, the TCRdb table keeps only in-frame clones and is missing some. Among around 70,000 clones, around 90% were seen once, and the ten largest hold around 2.6%. Sequencing was performed on peripheral blood, taken from a patient treated with photon-based radiotherapy. These receptors were obtained from a woman between 65 and 79 years old with pancreatic cancer. CDR3s include the opening cysteine and the closing phenylalanine or tryptophan. The D gene is left open where the match is weak. Not all rows give a size; the values are once, few, many and, for expanded clones, a class.

abundance	d_gene	v_gene	j_gene	CDR3nt	CDR3aa
NA	NA	TRBV6-1	TRBJ1-2	TGTGCCAGCAGTAAAACTGGCGGGGATGGCTACACCTTC	CASSKTGGDGYTF
NA	NA	TRBV7-2	TRBJ2-7	TGTGCCAGCAGCTTAGGGTACGGGCCCTCCTACGAGCAGTACTTC	CASSLGYGPSYEQYF
NA	TRBD2	TRBV2	TRBJ2-5	TGTGCCAGCAGTGACTTAGGACTAGCGGGAGGGGAGACCCAGTACTTC	CASSDLGLAGGETQYF
NA	NA	TRBV9	TRBJ2-3	TGTGCCAGCAGCTCCCAACGGGCGACAGATACGCAGTATTTT	CASSSQRATDTQYF
NA	NA	TRBV25-1	TRBJ2-5	TGTGCCAGCAGTGAGCCGAAGGTAGGGGAGACCCAGTACTTC	CASSEPKVGETQYF
NA	NA	TRBV28	TRBJ2-1	TGTGCCAGCAGTTTCAAGCTTGAGCAGTTCTTC	CASSFKLEQFF
NA	NA	TRBV11-3	TRBJ1-1	TGTGCCAGCAGCTCAGGGTCGGGTACTGAAGCTTTCTTT	CASSSGSGTEAFF
NA	NA	TRBV27	TRBJ1-1	TGTGCCAGCAGTACCTTCCAGGCCTGGAATAAGAACACTGAAGCTTTCTTT	CASSTFQAWNKNTEAFF
NA	NA	TRBV7-2	TRBJ2-7	TGTGCCAGCAGCTTAGGACCAACCGAGCAGTACTTC	CASSLGPTEQYF
few	NA	TRBV4-1	TRBJ1-5	TGCGCCAGCAGCCTCCTAGACGGGCCCCAGCATTTT	CASSLLDGPQHF
NA	NA	TRBV5-1	TRBJ2-3	TGCGCCAGCAGCTTGGCGGTAGATACGCAGTATTTT	CASSLAVDTQYF
NA	NA	TRBV7-9	TRBJ2-3	TGTGCCAGCAGCTTAGCGGGAGACACAGATACGCAGTATTTT	CASSLAGDTDTQYF
NA	TRBD2	TRBV14	TRBJ2-1	TGTGCCAGCAGCCAAGATAGCGGGAGTTGGGATGAGCAGTTCTTC	CASSQDSGSWDEQFF